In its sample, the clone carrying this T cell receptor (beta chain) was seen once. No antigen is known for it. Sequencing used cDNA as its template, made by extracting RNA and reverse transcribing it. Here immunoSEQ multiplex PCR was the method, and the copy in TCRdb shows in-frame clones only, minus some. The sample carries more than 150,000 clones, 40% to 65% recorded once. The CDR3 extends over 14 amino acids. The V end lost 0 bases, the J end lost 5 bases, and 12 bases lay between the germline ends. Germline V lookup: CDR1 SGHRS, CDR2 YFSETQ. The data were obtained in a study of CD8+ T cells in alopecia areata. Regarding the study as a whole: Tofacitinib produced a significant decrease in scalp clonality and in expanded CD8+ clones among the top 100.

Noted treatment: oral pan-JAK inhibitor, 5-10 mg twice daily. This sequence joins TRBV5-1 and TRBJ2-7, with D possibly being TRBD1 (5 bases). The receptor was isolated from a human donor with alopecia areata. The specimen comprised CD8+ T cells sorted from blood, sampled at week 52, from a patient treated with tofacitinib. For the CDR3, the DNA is TGCGCCAGCAGCTTGGGGCAGGGTCTGAACGAGCAGTACTTC. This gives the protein CASSLGQGLNEQYF.